This section outlines one T cell receptor (beta chain) sequence together with its context. The CDR3 covers 14 residues. Between the trimmed V and J ends, which lost 1 base and 11 bases, there was a span of 17 bases. Germline CDR1 reads SEHNR; CDR2 reads FQNEAQ (reference sequence). Using immunoSEQ multiplex PCR, the repertoire was profiled, and TCRdb retains in-frame clones only, with some absent. The table records about 260,000 clones, 85% to 90% of them present only once. This sample was included in a study of blood T cell repertoires in COVID-19. The receptor comes from a middle-aged woman with acute or convalescent COVID-19. This rearrangement joins TRBV7-9 to TRBJ1-1; tentatively, D is TRBD1 (6 bases). Sequencing was carried out using peripheral blood. CDR3 DNA: TGTGCCAGCAGCTTAGGATCGTCGGGGGGCATCGCTTTCTTT. This sequence encodes CASSLGSSGGIAFF.